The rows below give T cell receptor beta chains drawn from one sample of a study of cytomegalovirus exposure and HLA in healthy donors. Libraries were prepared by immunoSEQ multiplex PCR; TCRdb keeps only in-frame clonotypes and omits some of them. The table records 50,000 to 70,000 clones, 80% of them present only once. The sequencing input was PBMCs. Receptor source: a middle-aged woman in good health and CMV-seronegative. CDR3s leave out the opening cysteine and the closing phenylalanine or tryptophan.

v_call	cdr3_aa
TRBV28	ASSLDRGLRPQH
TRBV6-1	ASSEVLGRETQY
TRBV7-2	ASSLGLLNTGELF
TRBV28	ASSSQGAYGYGYT
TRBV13	ASSHGQGVNTEAF
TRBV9	ASSVEGEYTEAF
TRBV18	ASSLQGKLNQPQH
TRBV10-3	AISESRSYEQY
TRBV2	ASRDAGGHGYT
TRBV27	ASRPGGPGELF
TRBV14	ASSHLERRETQY
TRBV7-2	ASSLGLAGGFSEQF
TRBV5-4	ASTRDIGETQY
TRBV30	AWSHDIGGYGYT